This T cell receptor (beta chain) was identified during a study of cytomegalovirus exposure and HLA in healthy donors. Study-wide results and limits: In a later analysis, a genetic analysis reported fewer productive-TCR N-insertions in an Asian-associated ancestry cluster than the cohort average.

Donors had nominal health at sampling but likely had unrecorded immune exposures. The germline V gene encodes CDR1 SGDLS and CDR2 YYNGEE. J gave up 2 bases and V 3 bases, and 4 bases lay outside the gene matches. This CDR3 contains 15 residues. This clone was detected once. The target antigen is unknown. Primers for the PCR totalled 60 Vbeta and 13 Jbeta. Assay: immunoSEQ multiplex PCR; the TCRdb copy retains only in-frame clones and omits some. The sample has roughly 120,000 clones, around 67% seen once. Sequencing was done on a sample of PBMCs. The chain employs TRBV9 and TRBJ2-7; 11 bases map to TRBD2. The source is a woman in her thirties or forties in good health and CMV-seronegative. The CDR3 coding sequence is TGTGCCAGCAGCGACGGGACTAGCGGAACCTACGAGCAGTACTTC. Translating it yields CASSDGTSGTYEQYF.